Sequencing of this TCR beta chain was carried out in a study of beta chain features in type 1 diabetes. Study results and limitations: The study found that naive, central memory and Treg TCRB repertoires appeared more similar in patients than in healthy donors. When Type 1 diabetes patients were examined, their TCRB CDR3s proved moderately but significantly shorter in all four CD4+ subsets.

The entirety of the isolated RNA underwent reverse transcription, so expressed TCRB transcripts were sequenced. The average output of naive, central memory and regulatory T cell samples was 3.6 million or so reads. Repertoires were generated with immunoSEQ multiplex PCR, while TCRdb's copy carries only in-frame clones and drops some. The sample records around 150,000 clones, 8% to 8.5% being singletons. Only a few counts were recorded for this clone. Its antigen is unidentified. CD45RO/CCR7/CD25/CD127/CD95/CD27 sorting isolated CD4+ naive, central memory, regulatory and stem cell-like memory cells. This CDR3 is 15 amino acids long. Germline V CDR1 and CDR2: MDHEN, SYDVKM. The ends were cut back, 1 base at V and 2 bases at J, with 6 bases in the middle.

The material sequenced was central memory CD4+ T cells from blood. This receptor was obtained from a woman aged 18-29 years with type 1 diabetes. The genes are TRBV28 and TRBJ2-6; no clear D gene. This CDR3 reads CASSLSSAGANVLTF. CDR3 DNA: TGTGCCAGCAGTTTATCGAGCGCTGGGGCCAACGTCCTGACTTTC.